These 14 T cell receptor beta chains originate from one sample sequenced in a study of cytomegalovirus exposure and HLA in healthy donors. 13 Jbeta primers and 60 Vbeta primers were used for the PCR. Method: immunoSEQ multiplex PCR; TCRdb's copy keeps in-frame clones and lacks some. The sample shows 150,000 to 200,000 clones, approximately 75% of them seen only once. The sequencing sample was made of PBMCs. The source of these receptors is a girl aged 10 to 17 in good health and CMV-seronegative.

The chain combines TRBV9 with TRBJ1-2, with 8 positions matching TRBD1. V was pared by 0 bases and J by 4 bases, with 11 bases of the junction left unmatched. This CDR3 spans 17 amino acids. Germline CDR1 is SGDLS and CDR2 is YYNGEE. CDR3 sequence: CASSVEASDRGSYGYTF. For the CDR3, the DNA is TGTGCCAGCAGCGTAGAAGCCTCCGACAGGGGCTCCTATGGCTACACCTTC.

This clone has more than one count but fewer than ten. The chain recombines TRBV4-1 with TRBJ1-1; D gene unclear. Trimming stripped 5 bases from V and 0 bases from J, with 10 bases between. Germline V gene sequence: CDR1 MGHRA, CDR2 YSYEKL. The CDR3 is 14 residues long. The CDR3 reads CASSTQAMNTEAFF. In DNA form, the CDR3 reads TGCGCCAGCAGCACACAAGCGATGAACACTGAAGCTTTCTTT.

The V and J genes are TRBV13 and TRBJ2-7; 10 bases are shared with TRBD1. Germline V gene sequence: CDR1 PRHDT, CDR2 FYEKMQ (reference sequence). Trimming removed 6 bases from V and 5 bases from J; junction bases left unmatched: 10. There are 15 residues in the CDR3. The CDR3 sequence: CASRTGTGDLDEQYF. CDR3 in DNA: TGTGCCAGCAGGACCGGGACAGGGGACCTCGACGAGCAGTACTTC.

CDR3 sequence reads: CASRIAGGDTQYF. CDR3 sequence (DNA): TGTGCCAGCAGGATAGCGGGGGGAGATACGCAGTATTTT. The chain recombines TRBV6-1 with TRBJ2-3; 10 nucleotides line up with TRBD2. This CDR3 contains 13 residues. J gave up 5 bases and V 6 bases, and 2 bases lay outside the gene matches. CDR1 and CDR2 from the germline V gene are MNHNS and SASEGT.

The chain joins TRBV27 to TRBJ1-1; the D is unclear. The CDR3 loop spans 14 amino acids. The V end lost 5 bases, the J end lost 11 bases, and 21 bases lay between the germline ends. Per the germline V gene, CDR1 is MNHEY and CDR2 is SMNVEV (reference sequence). In nucleotides, the CDR3 is TGTGCCAGCAGTCCCACGCCGGGGTCCAGGTACGCTTTCTTT. Translation gives CASSPTPGSRYAFF.

This clone appeared a few times. This chain links TRBV25-1 with TRBJ2-7, with D hard to call. Germline assignment: CDR1 MGHDK and CDR2 SYGVNS. This CDR3 contains 11 residues. V lost 8 bases to trimming and J lost 6 bases, with 11 bases between them. The CDR3 bases are TGTGCCAGCCGCAGACTGGGCGAGCAGTACTTC. This gives the protein CASRRLGEQYF.

The rearrangement uses TRBV28 and TRBJ1-2, with TRBD1 matching over 7 bases. The V and J ends lost 8 bases and 8 bases, in that order; junction bases with no gene match: 8. This CDR3 contains 12 residues. The V gene's germline CDR1 is MDHEN and CDR2 SYDVKM. This chain's CDR3 is CASVRDRAGYTF. CDR3 sequence (DNA): TGTGCCAGCGTAAGGGACAGAGCCGGCTACACCTTC.

The chain combines TRBV9 with TRBJ1-2, with TRBD1 as a possible D gene (5 bases). From germline, CDR1 is SGDLS and CDR2 YYNGEE. This CDR3 is built from 13 residues. Trimming took off 6 bases at V and 2 bases at J, with 11 bases between the two ends. CDR3 sequence reads: CASTLQANYGYTF. In DNA form, the CDR3 reads TGTGCCAGCACTTTACAGGCGAACTATGGCTACACCTTC.

The chain carries TRBV25-1 and TRBJ2-6, with D possibly TRBD1 on 7 matching bases. Deletions cut 11 bases from V and 7 bases from J, with 15 bases between. Germline-derived CDR1 and CDR2 are MGHDK and SYGVNS. This CDR3 has 13 residues. CDR3 in DNA: TGTGCCTCTGGGCAGGGGGGAGCCAACGTCCTGACTTTC. Translated: CASGQGGANVLTF.

The chain combines TRBV29-1 with TRBJ2-5, with D uncertain. With the DNA end fitting TRBJ2-7 better, the J assignment may be wrong. Germline V gene data show CDR1 as SQVTM and CDR2 as ANQGSEA. The CDR3 covers 11 residues. CDR3 sequence reads: CSVEWGYEQYF. The CDR3 coding sequence is TGCAGCGTTGAATGGGGCTACGAGCAGTACTTC.

This chain links TRBV6-5 with TRBJ1-5, with TRBD1 matching 8 bases. Germline CDR1 MNHEY, CDR2 SVGAGI. The V segment lost 1 base and the J segment 4 bases; nucleotides outside the gene matches: 6. The CDR3 has 16 residues. The CDR3 is CASSYWTGRQNQPQHF. CDR3 nucleotides: TGTGCCAGCAGTTACTGGACAGGGCGGCAGAATCAGCCCCAGCATTTT.

This sequence joins TRBV9 and TRBJ2-1, with 9 bases fitting TRBD2. After removal of 0 bases from V and 8 bases from J, the junction contained 12 bases not matched to a gene. The length of the CDR3 is 17 residues. Germline CDR1 and CDR2: SGDLS and YYNGEE. The DNA of the CDR3 is TGTGCCAGCAGCGTAGGAAGCGGGGGGCCCTTAGGCCATGAGCAGTTCTTC. This encodes CASSVGSGGPLGHEQFF.

This chain connects TRBV11-2 to TRBJ1-1, with TRBD1 matching 7 bases. Germline V gene sequence: CDR1 SGHAT, CDR2 FQNNGV. The length of the CDR3 is 17 residues. The trim removed 5 bases at V and 2 bases at J, leaving 14 bases unmatched. The CDR3: CASSPPGTQGGNTEAFF. The CDR3, as DNA: TGTGCCAGCAGCCCACCCGGCACCCAGGGGGGAAACACTGAAGCTTTCTTT.

V usage is TRBV2 and J usage is TRBJ2-2; D perhaps matches TRBD1 (6 bases). Per germline, CDR1 SNHLY and CDR2 FYNNEI. The V end was cut by 3 bases, the J end by 1 base, with 6 bases between. The CDR3 is made up of 14 amino acids. This CDR3 reads CASSETGNTGELFF. CDR3 DNA sequence: TGTGCCAGCAGTGAGACAGGGAACACCGGGGAGCTGTTTTTT.